This T cell receptor (beta chain) was recovered during a study of beta chain features in type 1 diabetes. Expressed TCRB transcripts were sequenced because the isolated RNA had all been reverse transcribed beforehand. Sequencing was performed with immunoSEQ multiplex PCR; in TCRdb, only in-frame clones are kept and a portion is missing. Seen here are over 700,000 clones, 17% observed once, and the top ten hold 0.02% to 0.03%. This clone was detected only a few times. The antigen is undetermined. Germline V gives CDR1 SEHNR, CDR2 FQNEAQ (reference sequence). V was clipped by 6 bases and J by 3 bases, with 24 bases between them. The CDR3 extends over 17 amino acids. General study results and limits: Shorter templates might be favored by PCR, equally in patients and controls.

This clonotype was sampled from a woman in her late teens or twenties in good health. Sequences were obtained from naive CD4+ T cells from blood. The chain joins TRBV7-9 to TRBJ2-7; D is possibly TRBD1 or TRBD2 (5 bases each). The DNA for the CDR3 is TGTGCCAGCAGTTGGTCTGCCGGGACCGTGGCAGACTACGAGCAGTACTTC. Residues: CASSWSAGTVADYEQYF.